What follows are 22 T cell receptor beta chains derived from one specimen sequenced in a study of T-cell reconstitution after alpha-beta-depleted transplantation in children. For TCRbeta, the library was prepared with unique molecular identifiers. TCRdb fed the PCR reads into MiXCR, producing one record per CDR3 protein. The profile shows 200,000 to 250,000 distinct CDR3 sequences, roughly 8% of them singletons. The source material was PBMCs, mostly from graft donor cells, sampled 180 days after TCRalphabeta/CD19-depleted stem cell transplant. Source of these receptors: a male patient between 10 and 17 years old who had a stem cell transplant for acute lymphoblastic leukemia, so the T cells may come from the graft donor.

This clonotype occurred a few times. CDR3 sequence: CASSEDRASPAGGYTF. DNA for the CDR3: TGTGCCAGCAGTGAGGACAGGGCGAGTCCCGCCGGGGGCTACACCTTC. This sequence joins TRBV2 and TRBJ1-2, with 8 bases matching TRBD1. V was pared by 3 bases and J by 8 bases, with 14 bases of the junction left unmatched. This CDR3 is built from 16 residues. Germline V gene sequence: CDR1 SNHLY, CDR2 FYNNEI.

J is TRBJ2-7 and V is TRBV5-1; 8 nucleotides match TRBD2. The CDR3 extends over 15 amino acids. The germline gives CDR1 SGHRS, CDR2 YFSETQ. Germline trimming cut 2 bases from V and 1 base from J; bases unmatched to any gene: 5. The CDR3 here is CASSFWVAGSYEQYF. As DNA, the CDR3 is TGCGCCAGCAGCTTTTGGGTAGCGGGGTCCTACGAGCAGTACTTC. Full variable domain (remainder filled in from reference TRBV5-1 and TRBJ2-7): KAGVTQTPRYLIKTRGQQVTLSCSPISGHRSVSWYQQTPGQGLQFLFEYFSETQRNKGNFPGRFSGRQFSNSRSEMNVSTLELGDSALYLCASSFWVAGSYEQYFGPGTRLTVT.

This clonotype was observed at least ten times. The chain joins TRBV12-3 or TRBV12-4 to TRBJ1-4; D remains unclear. This CDR3 has 14 residues. Trimming removed 2 bases at V and 7 bases at J, with 11 bases between. CDR3 residues: CASSLRRLGEKLFF. In nucleotides, the CDR3 is TGTGCCAGCAGTTTAAGGCGGCTCGGTGAAAAACTGTTTTTT.

The sample holds many counts of this clonotype. The V call is TRBV20-1, the J call TRBJ2-3, with 9 positions matching TRBD2. The CDR3 spans 20 residues. The germline gives CDR1 DFQATT, CDR2 SNEGSKA (reference sequence). Trimming took 0 bases from V and 5 from J; bases not matched to a gene: 21. The CDR3 is CSARDGHLGGLAGPEDTQYF. For the CDR3, the DNA is TGCAGTGCTAGAGATGGCCACCTAGGGGGGCTAGCGGGGCCCGAAGATACGCAGTATTTT.

The table lists this clonotype with many counts. The chain uses TRBV20-1 and TRBJ2-3; 7 bases match TRBD1. This CDR3 has 19 amino acids. Per germline, CDR1 DFQATT and CDR2 SNEGSKA (reference sequence). J lost 0 bases, V lost 3 bases, and 18 bases had no gene match. This CDR3 reads CSASRVDRDGWGSTDTQYF. In DNA form, the CDR3 reads TGCAGTGCTAGTAGGGTCGACAGGGACGGGTGGGGTAGCACAGATACGCAGTATTTT.

V and J are TRBV5-6 and TRBJ2-1; 7 positions match TRBD2. Per germline, CDR1 SGHDT and CDR2 YYEEEE. With V trimmed by 2 bases and J by 4 bases, 3 bases remained unmatched. The CDR3 is 14 residues long. CDR3 nucleotides: TGTGCCAGCAGCTTCGCGGGAGCTTACAATGAGCAGTTCTTC. Its translation: CASSFAGAYNEQFF.

This clonotype came up many times. This chain links TRBV5-1 with TRBJ2-3; D is ambiguous. Between the trimmed V and J ends, which lost 4 bases and 5 bases, there was a span of 8 bases. The CDR3 sequence is 12 residues long. The germline CDR1 and CDR2 sequences are SGHRS and YFSETQ. The CDR3 bases are TGCGCCAGCAGCACTCAAGGAGATACGCAGTATTTT. Translation gives CASSTQGDTQYF.

This clonotype was observed at least ten times. This chain joins TRBV12-3 or TRBV12-4 and TRBJ1-3, with TRBD1 matching 7 bases. Unmatched junction bases numbered 2, after V lost 2 bases and J lost 10 bases. This CDR3 contains 12 residues. This CDR3 is CASSLRQGTIYF. The CDR3 DNA reads as TGTGCCAGCAGTTTAAGACAGGGTACCATATATTTT.

This clonotype was counted many times. The chain recombines TRBV28 with TRBJ1-4, with 7 positions matching TRBD1. CDR3 length: 15 amino acids. With V trimmed by 5 bases and J by 8 bases, 11 bases remained unmatched. Germline lookup yields CDR1 MDHEN and CDR2 SYDVKM. CDR3 in DNA: TGTGCCAGCAGTCTCTGGACAGGCAGAGGGGAAAAACTGTTTTTT. This translates into CASSLWTGRGEKLFF.

This clonotype showed up just once. This clone may be a read error of a much larger clone one base away. The V and J genes are TRBV3-1 and TRBJ1-5; the D is unclear. This CDR3 has 14 amino acids. CDR1 is LGHDT, CDR2 YNNKEL, per germline (reference sequence). The CDR3 here is CTSSLGLDNQPQHF. CDR3 in DNA: TGTACCAGCAGTTTAGGCCTGGACAATCAGCCCCAGCATTTT.

The sample holds many counts of this clonotype. V usage is TRBV4-2 and J usage is TRBJ2-7; D is ambiguous. With 2 bases removed from V and 0 bases from J, the gap between germline ends came to 2 bases. CDR3 length: 12 amino acids. CDR1 is LGHNA, CDR2 YNFKEQ, per germline. The CDR3 nucleotides read TGTGCCAGCAGCCAACCCTCCTACGAGCAGTACTTC. It yields the protein CASSQPSYEQYF.

This clonotype came up many times. V usage is TRBV9 and J usage is TRBJ1-3; D gene unclear. V was clipped by 0 bases and J by 0 bases, with 7 bases between them. This CDR3 has 15 amino acids. In germline, CDR1 is SGDLS, CDR2 YYNGEE. The CDR3 DNA sequence: TGTGCCAGCAGCGTAGACCGACTCTCTGGAAACACCATATATTTT. Translating it yields CASSVDRLSGNTIYF.

Comment on this clonotype: This could be a read error, since a much larger clone is one nucleotide away. V usage is TRBV11-2 and J usage is TRBJ1-3, with TRBD1 as a possible D gene (6 bases). V was cut by 7 bases and J by 4 bases, with 20 bases left in between. Per the germline V gene, CDR1 is SGHAT and CDR2 is FQNNGV. The CDR3 loop spans 16 amino acids. This CDR3 reads CASNLRKGESGNTIYF. CDR3 nucleotide sequence: TGTGCCAGCAATCTGAGGAAGGGGGAGTCCGGAAACACCATATATTTT.

This clonotype was counted only a few times. This chain connects TRBV5-6 to TRBJ1-4; 9 nucleotides line up with TRBD1. With V trimmed by 4 bases and J by 8 bases, 15 bases remained unmatched. CDR1 is SGHDT and CDR2 is YYEEEE in the germline V gene. The CDR3 contains 17 residues. The CDR3 reads CASSPRSPGQGGEKLFF. CDR3 sequence (DNA): TGTGCCAGCAGCCCGCGATCTCCGGGACAGGGCGGGGAAAAACTGTTTTTT. Drawing the rest from reference TRBV5-6 and TRBJ1-4, the complete variable domain is DAGVTQSPTHLIKTRGQQVTLRCSPKSGHDTVSWYQQALGQGPQFIFQYYEEEERQRGNFPDRFSGHQFPNYSSELNVNALLLGDSALYLCASSPRSPGQGGEKLFFGSGTQLSVL.

At least ten counts were recorded for this clonotype. The CDR3 region is CASSSADRAKAYEQYF. CDR3 nucleotide sequence: TGCGCCAGCAGCTCGGCGGACAGGGCGAAGGCCTACGAGCAGTACTTC. The chain recombines TRBV5-1 with TRBJ2-7; 8 bases are shared with TRBD1. Germline lookup yields CDR1 SGHRS and CDR2 YFSETQ. The CDR3 extends over 16 amino acids. The V and J ends lost 3 bases and 2 bases, in that order; junction bases with no gene match: 10.

The sample holds many counts of this clonotype. The V and J genes are TRBV5-5 and TRBJ1-2; the D is unclear. V lost 4 bases, J lost 7 bases, and 14 bases lay in between. There are 13 residues in the CDR3. Germline values: CDR1 SGHKS, CDR2 YYEKEE (reference sequence). The CDR3 sequence: CASSTPAGSGYTF. The CDR3 DNA is TGTGCCAGCAGCACCCCAGCGGGGTCTGGCTACACCTTC.

This clonotype was detected ten times or more. The chain recombines TRBV24-1 with TRBJ2-3, with 12 bases that match TRBD2. CDR1 is KGHDR, CDR2 SFDVKD, per germline. CDR3 length: 18 amino acids. Germline trimming cut 0 bases from V and 2 bases from J; bases unmatched to any gene: 5. The CDR3 DNA reads as TGTGCCACCAGTGATTTGGAACTAGCGGGGGGATTCACAGATACGCAGTATTTT. Translating gives CATSDLELAGGFTDTQYF.

This clonotype has a count of ten or more. V usage is TRBV28 and J usage is TRBJ2-7; a possible D gene is TRBD1 (7 bases). The CDR3 extends over 15 amino acids. Germline CDR1 reads MDHEN; CDR2 reads SYDVKM. Trimming cost V 2 bases and J 1 base, with 12 bases left between them. DNA of the CDR3: TGTGCCAGCAGTTTAACGGCAGGGGGGTCCTACGAGCAGTACTTC. As protein: CASSLTAGGSYEQYF.

This clonotype has ten or more counts. The chain combines TRBV20-1 with TRBJ2-4; 15 bases line up with TRBD2. This CDR3 is 18 amino acids long. Trimming at V came to 2 bases and at J to 1 base, leaving 6 bases not matched to a gene. Germline CDR1 and CDR2: DFQATT and SNEGSKA (reference sequence). The CDR3 is CSARRGTSGGWAKNIQYF. DNA for the CDR3: TGCAGTGCTAGAAGGGGGACTAGCGGGGGGTGGGCCAAAAACATTCAGTACTTC.

The V and J genes are TRBV7-9 and TRBJ1-1; 11 nucleotides match TRBD1. The CDR3 runs 18 residues. CDR1 SEHNR and CDR2 FQNEAQ come from the germline V gene (reference sequence). J was trimmed by 1 base and V by 6 bases; bases with no gene match: 13. CDR3 sequence: CASRASGQGGLRNTEAFF. The CDR3 DNA follows: TGTGCCAGCAGAGCGTCGGGACAGGGGGGACTTCGGAACACTGAAGCTTTCTTT.

Ten or more counts support this clonotype. The CDR3 region has the DNA TGTGCCAGCACCCCCCGGGGGAGGCCGGAATCAGATACGCAGTATTTT. Residues: CASTPRGRPESDTQYF. The rearrangement uses TRBV12-3 or TRBV12-4 and TRBJ2-3, with D possibly being TRBD2 (6 bases). CDR3 size: 16 residues. The ends were cut back, 7 bases at V and 4 bases at J, with 21 bases in the middle.

About this clonotype: One base away lies a much larger clone, so this may be a sequencing read error. The genes are TRBV27 and TRBJ2-1; D is unclear. Germline CDR1 and CDR2: MNHEY and SMNVEV (reference sequence). CDR3 length equals 14 residues. This CDR3 is CASSSGRSYNDQFF. In nucleotides, the CDR3 is TGTGCCAGCAGTTCAGGACGGAGCTACAATGACCAGTTCTTC.